One and the same sample provided the 17 T cell receptor beta chains below, sequenced in a study of type 1 regulatory T cells. TCRdb recomputed calls from the reads with MiXCR, one row per CDR3 protein. The data show roughly 65,000 distinct CDR3 sequences, just under 50% seen once. Their antigen targets remain unknown. Sequencing input: cultured non-Tr1 T cells, either the whole culture or a sorted T cell fraction (not recorded which). All receptors derive from a human donor in good health.

This clonotype was detected a few times. The chain's CDR3 is CSARRGGPTDTQYF. The CDR3 region has the DNA TGCAGTGCTAGACGGGGGGGCCCTACAGATACGCAGTATTTT. V gene TRBV20-1 combines with J gene TRBJ2-3; 8 bases fit TRBD2. Germline V gives CDR1 DFQATT, CDR2 SNEGSKA (reference sequence). With V trimmed by 2 bases and J by 3 bases, 4 bases remained unmatched. This CDR3 has 14 residues.

This clonotype was counted a few times. In DNA, the CDR3 is TGCGCCAGCAGATACACCGGGACTACCACCTACGAGCAGTACTTC. Its protein product is CASRYTGTTTYEQYF. The chain carries TRBV5-1 and TRBJ2-7, with 7 bases identical to TRBD2. This CDR3 has 15 residues. CDR1 SGHRS and CDR2 YFSETQ come from the germline V gene. V lost 5 bases, J lost 2 bases, and 10 bases stayed unmatched.

The V call is TRBV5-1, the J call TRBJ1-1; D is uncertain. The CDR3 extends over 13 amino acids. Deletions cut 4 bases from V and 2 bases from J, with 9 bases between. Germline CDR1 is SGHRS and CDR2 is YFSETQ. DNA for the CDR3: TGCGCCAGCAGCACCTTGAGAAACACTGAAGCTTTCTTT. It codes for CASSTLRNTEAFF.

The chain links TRBV11-3 to TRBJ2-1, with 11 bases lining up with TRBD2. Trimming removed 1 base from V and 5 bases from J; junction bases left unmatched: 10. The CDR3 consists of 18 residues. CDR1 is SGHNT, CDR2 YENEEA, per germline. The CDR3 spells CASSLGQLAGGSDNEQFF. DNA of the CDR3: TGTGCCAGCAGCTTAGGTCAGCTAGCGGGGGGTTCTGACAATGAGCAGTTCTTC. Combining the CDR3 with reference TRBV11-3 and TRBJ2-1 gives the whole variable domain EAGVVQSPRYKIIEKKQPVAFWCNPISGHNTLYWYLQNLGQGPELLIRYENEEAVDDSQLPKDRFSAERLKGVDSTLKIQPAELGDSAVYLCASSLGQLAGGSDNEQFFGPGTRLTVL.

Within the sample, this clonotype is medium-sized (0.01 to 0.1%). The J gene is TRBJ2-7, the V gene TRBV7-2; TRBD2 aligns across 7 bases. The CDR3 runs 16 residues. In germline, CDR1 is SGHTA, CDR2 FQGNSA. Unmatched junction bases numbered 13, after V lost 5 bases and J lost 3 bases. CDR3 nucleotide sequence: TGTGCCAGCAGCGTCCTCCCCGGGACTACCTACTACGAGCAGTACTTC. Translation gives CASSVLPGTTYYEQYF.

There are a few counts of this clonotype. The rearrangement joins TRBV20-1 to TRBJ2-3, with D uncertain. Germline CDR1 DFQATT, CDR2 SNEGSKA (reference sequence). V lost 7 bases and J 6 bases, leaving 20 bases between the germline ends. The CDR3 sequence is 14 residues long. This CDR3 reads CSVFQRVMGDTQYF. DNA of the CDR3: TGCAGTGTTTTTCAGAGAGTAATGGGGGATACGCAGTATTTT.

This clonotype was seen just once. V usage is TRBV7-2 and J usage is TRBJ1-6; the D is unclear. The germline V gene has CDR1 SGHTA and CDR2 FQGNSA. The CDR3 is 12 residues long. Trimming shortened V by 5 bases and J by 6 bases, and 5 bases separated the two germline ends. CDR3 DNA sequence: TGTGCCAGCAGCCACCCTAATTCACCCCTCCACTTT. Translating it yields CASSHPNSPLHF.

This clonotype was recorded a few times. The V call is TRBV7-6, the J call TRBJ2-5, with D perhaps TRBD2 (7 bases). V lost 5 bases, J lost 7 bases, and 20 bases lay in between. Germline V CDR1 and CDR2: SGHVS, FNYEAQ. CDR3 size: 15 residues. CDR3 nucleotides: TGTGCCAGCAGCCAAAACCTGGGGGGGCCCAGGACCCAGTACTTC. As protein: CASSQNLGGPRTQYF.

The chain joins TRBV6-1 to TRBJ1-2; no reliable D call. This CDR3 has 13 amino acids. CDR1 MNHNS and CDR2 SASEGT come from the germline V gene. V lost 1 base to trimming and J lost 4 bases, with 7 bases between them. In DNA, the CDR3 is TGTGCCAGCAGTGAAGTAGTAGGCTATGGCTACACCTTC. Translated: CASSEVVGYGYTF.

This clonotype was detected a few times. This chain connects TRBV11-2 to TRBJ2-2, with D uncertain. Germline CDR1 and CDR2: SGHAT and FQNNGV. The CDR3 runs 13 residues. V lost 5 bases to trimming and J lost 7 bases, with 11 bases between them. CDR3 in DNA: TGTGCCAGCAGCCCCTGGGCAGGCGGGGAGCTGTTTTTT. Amino acids: CASSPWAGGELFF. Supplemented by reference TRBV11-2 and TRBJ2-2, the full variable domain reads EAGVAQSPRYKIIEKRQSVAFWCNPISGHATLYWYQQILGQGPKLLIQFQNNGVVDDSQLPKDRFSAERLKGVDSTLKIQPAKLEDSAVYLCASSPWAGGELFFGEGSRLTVL.

This rearrangement joins TRBV12-3 or TRBV12-4 to TRBJ2-3, with D tentatively TRBD2 (5 bases). This CDR3 contains 16 residues. Trimming took 5 bases from V and 2 from J, leaving 17 bases between them. The CDR3 coding sequence is TGTGCCAGCAGTACTGGACTGGGTCGTTCCACAGATACGCAGTATTTT. It translates to CASSTGLGRSTDTQYF.

The rearrangement links TRBV6-5 to TRBJ2-7; no clear D. Germline CDR1 and CDR2: MNHEY and SVGAGI. This CDR3 is 13 amino acids long. Between the trimmed V and J ends, which lost 5 bases and 3 bases, there was a span of 11 bases. CDR3 amino acids: CASSPGFGYEQYF. DNA of the CDR3: TGTGCCAGCAGTCCGGGTTTCGGCTACGAGCAGTACTTC.

The V call is TRBV20-1, the J call TRBJ1-2, with 9 bases lining up with TRBD1. Germline V gene data show CDR1 as DFQATT and CDR2 as SNEGSKA (reference sequence). CDR3 length: 14 amino acids. J was trimmed by 0 bases and V by 5 bases; bases with no gene match: 4. This chain's CDR3 is CSAGQGRTNYGYTF. The CDR3 DNA follows: TGCAGTGCTGGACAGGGGAGGACTAACTATGGCTACACCTTC.

V usage is TRBV20-1 and J usage is TRBJ2-5; 7 bases match TRBD1. V lost 6 bases, J lost 7 bases, and 17 bases stayed unmatched. This CDR3 has 15 amino acids. Germline loops: CDR1 DFQATT, CDR2 SNEGSKA (reference sequence). The CDR3 sequence is CSADRDSQQLGTQYF. CDR3 nucleotides: TGCAGTGCCGACCGGGACAGCCAACAACTTGGGACCCAGTACTTC.

This clonotype has more than one count but fewer than ten. J is TRBJ2-3 and V is TRBV6-6; maybe TRBD2 (6 bases). The germline V gene encodes CDR1 MNHNY and CDR2 SVGAGI (reference sequence). The germline V and J ends were trimmed by 4 bases and 2 bases, with 10 bases remaining between them. This CDR3 contains 14 residues. The CDR3 sequence is CASSSEGNTDTQYF. The DNA for the CDR3 is TGTGCCAGCAGTTCGGAGGGGAACACAGATACGCAGTATTTT.

This clonotype turned up a few times. The gene calls are TRBV24-1 and TRBJ2-1; D is possibly TRBD2 (5 bases). The length of the CDR3 is 15 residues. Trimming removed 3 bases at V and 1 base at J, with 9 bases between. Germline V gives CDR1 KGHDR, CDR2 SFDVKD. The CDR3 DNA reads as TGTGCCACCAGTGATCCCGGACTTTCCTACAATGAGCAGTTCTTC. This translates into CATSDPGLSYNEQFF.

This clonotype was seen only a few times. V gene TRBV19 combines with J gene TRBJ1-6, with D perhaps TRBD1 (5 bases). The CDR3 is made up of 16 amino acids. Trimming left V 4 bases short and J 6 bases short, with 16 bases between. Germline V gene lookup returns CDR1 LNHDA and CDR2 SQIVND (reference sequence). CDR3 region: CASSSYVGAGNSPLHF. As DNA, the CDR3 is TGTGCCAGTAGTAGTTACGTCGGGGCCGGTAATTCACCCCTCCACTTT.